This paragraph reports one T cell receptor beta chain. This clonotype was detected a few times. Its antigen target is currently unknown. No base qualities exist here, and no much larger clone lies one base off it. TCRdb shows the sequencer as Illumina NovaSeq 6000. Using 5'RACE with constant-segment primers, TCRalpha and TCRbeta cDNA libraries were constructed, with sample barcodes and unique molecular identifiers added in the process. Trizol reagent was used to extract RNA from every sample. The libraries were amplified in two PCR steps, and the second step added a second sample barcode and Illumina TruSeq adapters. The libraries were sequenced on an Illumina NovaSeq using 2 x 150 bp paired-end reads. In the authors' own workflow: Reads were demultiplexed and collapsed into UMI-guided consensus sequences with migec v1.2.7. Using mixcr v2.1.11, the UMI consensuses were aligned to TRA and TRB V and J templates and assembled into clonotypes. A clonotype was counted as expanded or contracted only when both edgeR and NoisET called the clonotype significant, with the noise models trained on biological replicates. For edgeR calls, the thresholds were a false discovery rate-adjusted p below 0.01 and a log2 fold-change of 1. As an exploratory analysis of dynamics, max-normalized trajectories of the 1000 most abundant clonotypes were examined with PCA combined with hierarchical clustering. Separately sequenced CD4+ and CD8+ repertoires were used to assign a CD4 or CD8 phenotype to each responding clone. TCRdb itself trimmed the public reads at Q25 with fastp, ran MiXCR and retained productive beta chains. Every distinct CDR3 protein forms one entry, paired with its most common genes and DNA. The V and J calls here are based on TCRdb, not the publication. Across this sample there are under 400,000 distinct CDR3 sequences, with roughly 21% seen only once. Around an eighth of the sample lies in the top ten.

The data originate from a study of T-cell memory formation after mild COVID-19 (dated by TCRdb to the early 2020s). Notes on the research overall: TCR sequence clusters from the two donors were largely donor specific. Longitudinal TCRalpha and TCRbeta repertoire sequencing tracked T-cell clones expanding and contracting after mild COVID-19 in a couple of donors. The cohort was made up of two young adult volunteers, one female and one male, who were previously healthy. Study-wide findings and limitations: SARS-CoV-2 specificity was not confirmed for the second-wave clones peaking on day 37. The detection of some responding clones in pre-infection memory suggests that pre-existing cross-reactive memory T cells joined the SARS-CoV-2 response. Balanced CD4/CD8 phenotypes were observed for clones contracting from day 15 to 85, whereas a bias towards CD4+ was observed for a second wave of clones expanding from day 15 to 37. Contracting CD4+ clones were found mainly in CM and EM memory subsets, while CD8+ clones were enriched in EMRA. The study included only a couple of mild cases, and larger cohorts that include severe cases with pre-infection samples were judged to be necessary.

Measured from the cysteine to the phenylalanine, the CDR3 is 15 residues long. The only DNA kept is the CDR3, 45 bases in frame from the first base. Trimming costs V 3 bases and J 8 bases, and their ends lie 17 bases apart. For CDR1 and CDR2, the germline V gene lists LGHNA and YNFKEQ. PBMCs were isolated by Ficoll-Paque density gradient centrifugation. This sequence was found in an adult woman who had mild COVID-19 (a few samples of this study predate the infection). The sample titles of this study are shuffled in the database, so cell type and time point are left out; the donor was told from shared clones. The rearranged chain carries TRBV4-2 and TRBJ2-1, and TRBD2 may be the D gene, going by 7 matching bases. Source material: PBMCs or a T cell subset sorted from them (not recorded which). The DNA reads as follows: TGTGCCAGCAGCCACCGGGGCCGAGGGGGGGATGAGCAGTTCTTC. This translates into CASSHRGRGGDEQFF.